One and the same sample provided the 25 T cell receptor beta chains below, sequenced in a study of T cells in Graves' hyperthyroidism and ophthalmopathy. Authors of the study amplified TCR beta CDR3 regions from RNA transcripts. First-round RT-PCR targeting the TCR CDR3 was performed with the HTBI primer set. TCRdb redid the calling of the multiplex PCR reads with MiXCR, one entry per CDR3 protein. The sample records hundreds of thousands of distinct CDR3 sequences, roughly 15% being singletons. The sequenced sample was blood. All receptors derive from a woman aged 60-75 years with Graves' ophthalmopathy.

The genes are TRBV29-1 and TRBJ2-5; D is undetermined. V shed 3 bases and J shed 5 bases, with 10 bases lying between them. Germline V gene sequence: CDR1 SQVTM, CDR2 ANQGSEA. This CDR3 region has 12 residues. The CDR3 nucleotides are TGCAGCGTTGACGCCAGAACGGAGACCCAGTACTTC. Protein product: CSVDARTETQYF.

This clonotype was observed at least ten times. The chain combines TRBV11-1 with TRBJ2-5, with 8 bases aligning to TRBD1. The V segment lost 5 bases and the J segment 5 bases; nucleotides outside the gene matches: 10. Germline V gene sequence: CDR1 SGHAT, CDR2 FQDESV (reference sequence). The CDR3 has 15 residues. CDR3: CASSPQQTGEETQYF. In nucleotides, the CDR3 is TGTGCCAGCAGCCCACAACAGACAGGGGAGGAGACCCAGTACTTC.

There are many counts of this clonotype. The CDR3 DNA reads as TGTGCCAGCAGTTCCCCAGGGCAGCCCCAGCATTTT. This gives the protein CASSSPGQPQHF. The chain has TRBV28 and TRBJ1-5, with D possibly being TRBD1 (5 bases). The germline V and J ends were trimmed by 4 bases and 7 bases, with 8 bases remaining between them. This CDR3 has 12 amino acids. Germline values: CDR1 MDHEN, CDR2 SYDVKM.

This clonotype was counted ten times or more. V usage is TRBV14 and J usage is TRBJ2-7, with 7 nucleotides matching TRBD2. V gave up 4 bases and J gave up 6 bases; unmatched junction bases: 6. From germline, CDR1 is SGHDN and CDR2 FVKESK. The CDR3 length is 13 residues. The CDR3 bases are TGTGCCAGCAGCCCGAGCGCGGGAGTCGAGCAGTACTTC. Amino acids: CASSPSAGVEQYF.

At least ten counts were recorded for this clonotype. This chain joins TRBV12-3 or TRBV12-4 and TRBJ2-1; TRBD1 aligns across 8 bases. The CDR3 loop spans 14 amino acids. V gave up 1 base and J gave up 9 bases; unmatched junction bases: 5. The CDR3 DNA sequence: TGTGCCAGCAGTTTAGATCAGGGGGCGGCTGAGCAGTTCTTC. This encodes CASSLDQGAAEQFF.

At least ten counts were recorded for this clonotype. The chain uses TRBV5-1 and TRBJ2-1, with D maybe TRBD2 (6 bases). Germline lookup yields CDR1 SGHRS and CDR2 YFSETQ. There are 16 residues in the CDR3. Trimming stripped 0 bases from V and 2 bases from J, with 12 bases between. CDR3 DNA sequence: TGCGCCAGCAGCTTGGCCGGAGGGGCCACCTACAATGAGCAGTTCTTC. This translates into CASSLAGGATYNEQFF. Full variable domain (rest looked up from reference TRBV5-1 and TRBJ2-1): KAGVTQTPRYLIKTRGQQVTLSCSPISGHRSVSWYQQTPGQGLQFLFEYFSETQRNKGNFPGRFSGRQFSNSRSEMNVSTLELGDSALYLCASSLAGGATYNEQFFGPGTRLTVL.

The rearrangement links TRBV6-1 to TRBJ2-2; 12 bases are shared with TRBD1. The CDR3 is 16 amino acids. Germline CDR1 is MNHNS and CDR2 is SASEGT. Unmatched junction bases numbered 9, after V lost 6 bases and J lost 7 bases. The CDR3 reads CASRRGTGGLDGELFF. The CDR3 DNA sequence: TGTGCCAGCAGGCGCGGGACAGGGGGCCTGGACGGGGAGCTGTTTTTT.

This clonotype appeared many times. The chain recombines TRBV9 with TRBJ2-1; 7 bases line up with TRBD2. Germline CDR1 is SGDLS and CDR2 is YYNGEE. The CDR3 length is 15 residues. V lost 3 bases to trimming and J lost 3 bases; unmatched junction nucleotides: 6. Here the CDR3 DNA reads TGTGCCAGCAGCGACCCCCGGGACTACTACAATGAGCAGTTCTTC. It is translated as CASSDPRDYYNEQFF.

This chain links TRBV24-1 with TRBJ2-1, with 9 positions matching TRBD2. The CDR3 totals 17 residues. V shed 3 bases, J shed 3 bases, and the junction held 8 bases outside the gene matches. The germline V gene encodes CDR1 KGHDR and CDR2 SFDVKD. CDR3 sequence reads: CATSDRSSGVGYNEQFF. CDR3 sequence (DNA): TGTGCCACCAGTGATCGTTCTAGCGGGGTGGGCTACAATGAGCAGTTCTTC.

At least ten counts were recorded for this clonotype. At one end the junction does not follow the germline gene, possibly because of a read error. The rearrangement joins TRBV18 to TRBJ1-6, with no clear D. The CDR3 is made up of 13 amino acids. Germline V CDR1 and CDR2: KGHSH, LQKENI. The CDR3, as DNA: TGTGCCAGCTCTCCACAGAATAATTCACCCCTCCACTTT. Encoded protein: CASSPQNNSPLHF. Together with reference TRBV18 and TRBJ1-6, the CDR3 gives the full variable domain: NAGVMQNPRHLVRRRGQEARLRCSPMKGHSHVYWYRQLPEEGLKFMVYLQKENIIDESGMPKERFSAEFPKEGPSILRIQQVVRGDSAAYFCASSPQNNSPLHFGNGTRLTVT.

This clonotype has just a few counts. The V and J genes are TRBV27 and TRBJ1-6; 8 nucleotides line up with TRBD1. The CDR3 runs 17 residues. Germline V gives CDR1 MNHEY, CDR2 SMNVEV (reference sequence). Trimming took 3 bases from V and 9 from J; bases not matched to a gene: 13. DNA of the CDR3: TGTGCCAGCAGTTTCGGACAGGGCGGGCAGTGGGGTTCACCCCTCCACTTT. As protein: CASSFGQGGQWGSPLHF.

This clonotype was found many times. V and J are TRBV3-1 and TRBJ2-7, with 11 bases matching TRBD2. CDR1 and CDR2 from the germline V gene are LGHDT and YNNKEL (reference sequence). This CDR3 has 14 residues. V was pared by 4 bases and J by 7 bases, with 6 bases of the junction left unmatched. The CDR3 is CASSRGLAASEQYF. The CDR3 DNA sequence: TGTGCCAGCAGCCGGGGACTAGCGGCTAGTGAGCAGTACTTC.

In its sample, this clonotype was seen many times. V and J are TRBV5-1 and TRBJ2-1; maybe TRBD2 (6 bases). Trimming stripped 4 bases from V and 0 bases from J, with 8 bases between. Germline CDR1 is SGHRS and CDR2 is YFSETQ. This CDR3 has 14 amino acids. This CDR3 reads CASSAGSSYNEQFF. The CDR3 nucleotides read TGCGCCAGCAGCGCCGGGAGCTCCTACAATGAGCAGTTCTTC.

This clonotype has more than one count but fewer than ten. The chain combines TRBV7-4 with TRBJ1-2; D gene uncertain. The CDR3 contains 14 residues. V lost 5 bases and J 4 bases, leaving 14 bases between the germline ends. CDR1 and CDR2 from the germline V gene are SGHVT and SQSDAQ. DNA for the CDR3: TGTGCCAGCAGCCGGGCCGGGCAGCTCTATGGCTACACCTTC. It codes for CASSRAGQLYGYTF.

The sample holds many counts of this clonotype. The V call is TRBV11-2, the J call TRBJ1-2; D perhaps matches TRBD1 (5 bases). Germline CDR1 SGHAT, CDR2 FQNNGV. Trimming left V 5 bases short and J 4 bases short, with 17 bases between. CDR3 length: 15 amino acids. CDR3 DNA sequence: TGTGCCAGCAGCCCCGACCGGGACGGCCTCTATGGCTACACCTTC. Translating gives CASSPDRDGLYGYTF. The entire variable domain, with the rest obtained from reference TRBV11-2 and TRBJ1-2, is as follows: EAGVAQSPRYKIIEKRQSVAFWCNPISGHATLYWYQQILGQGPKLLIQFQNNGVVDDSQLPKDRFSAERLKGVDSTLKIQPAKLEDSAVYLCASSPDRDGLYGYTFGSGTRLTVV.

The chain has TRBV9 and TRBJ2-5, with TRBD2 identical over 14 bases. Looked up from germline, CDR1 is SGDLS and CDR2 is YYNGEE. The V gene end was trimmed by 3 bases and the J gene end by 4 bases; junction bases not matched to a gene: 5. There are 16 residues in the CDR3. The CDR3 region is CASSDQGLAGVETQYF. The CDR3 coding sequence is TGTGCCAGCAGCGACCAGGGACTAGCGGGAGTAGAGACCCAGTACTTC.

The gene calls are TRBV27 and TRBJ2-7, with no clear D. The V and J ends lost 5 bases and 4 bases respectively, with 15 bases between them. Germline V gene data show CDR1 as MNHEY and CDR2 as SMNVEV (reference sequence). CDR3 length equals 14 residues. CDR3 protein: CASSMANGLYEQYF. Here the CDR3 DNA reads TGTGCCAGCAGTATGGCGAATGGGCTATACGAGCAGTACTTC.

There are many counts of this clonotype. The CDR3: CASSQRLAGAYNEQFF. For the CDR3, the DNA is TGTGCCAGCAGCCAAAGACTAGCGGGAGCCTACAATGAGCAGTTCTTC. The chain has TRBV11-2 and TRBJ2-1; 12 bases are shared with TRBD2. After removal of 5 bases from V and 2 bases from J, the junction contained 4 bases not matched to a gene. Per the germline V gene, CDR1 is SGHAT and CDR2 is FQNNGV. The CDR3 extends over 16 amino acids.

This clonotype appeared many times. V and J are TRBV27 and TRBJ1-6; possibly TRBD1 for D (5 bases). The V and J ends lost 7 bases and 6 bases respectively, with 10 bases between them. This CDR3 has 13 residues. Germline V gene sequence: CDR1 MNHEY, CDR2 SMNVEV (reference sequence). Here the CDR3 reads CASTRALNSPLHF. CDR3 DNA: TGTGCCAGCACCAGGGCCCTTAATTCACCCCTCCACTTT.

In this sample, this clonotype turned up many times. The chain recombines TRBV3-1 with TRBJ2-5; TRBD2 aligns across 10 bases. CDR3 length equals 16 residues. With 4 bases clipped from V and 5 bases from J, the junction kept 10 bases outside the gene matches. In germline, CDR1 is LGHDT, CDR2 YNNKEL (reference sequence). DNA of the CDR3: TGTGCCAGCAGCCCCGGTAGGCTAGCGGGAGTGGAGACCCAGTACTTC. This gives the protein CASSPGRLAGVETQYF.

There are many counts of this clonotype. As DNA, the CDR3 is TGTGCCAGCAGTCCCCCGGGTGGGGGCTTGAGAGAGACCCAGTACTTC. It specifies CASSPPGGGLRETQYF. J is TRBJ2-5 and V is TRBV28, with D possibly matching TRBD1 (6 bases). With 5 bases removed from V and 4 bases from J, the gap between germline ends came to 20 bases. Germline V gene lookup returns CDR1 MDHEN and CDR2 SYDVKM. CDR3 length: 16 residues.

Comments on this clonotype: One end of the junction does not line up with germline, which may come from a read error. The chain couples TRBV7-9 to TRBJ2-5, with TRBD2 matching 8 bases. CDR3 length: 16 residues. The germline V gene has CDR1 SEHNR and CDR2 FQNEAQ (reference sequence). The CDR3 is CASSLAQIAGLETQYF. In DNA, the CDR3 is TGTGCCAGCAGTTTAGCGCAAATAGCGGGACTAGAGACCCAGTACTTC.

Remarks on this clonotype: Possible read error: a much larger clone is one base away. The DNA is left out, because the CDR3 cannot be placed on it with certainty; the CDR3 is given as TCRdb lists it. This chain links TRBV28 with TRBJ1-2. Germline CDR1 MDHEN, CDR2 SYDVKM. The CDR3 is 13 residues long, counting both termini. CDR3 sequence: CALKPYGDYGCTF.

The chain recombines TRBV4-2 with TRBJ1-4; D possibly corresponds to TRBD1 (5 bases). V dropped 5 bases and J dropped 4 bases, with 14 bases sitting between them. The CDR3 sequence is 15 residues long. Germline V gene data show CDR1 as LGHNA and CDR2 as YNFKEQ. The chain's CDR3 is CASSAGGMVNEKLFF. The CDR3 bases are TGTGCCAGCAGCGCCGGGGGGATGGTTAATGAAAAACTGTTTTTT.

The gene calls are TRBV6-1 and TRBJ2-1, with 8 nucleotides matching TRBD2. The ends lost 6 bases at V and 7 bases at J; junction bases unmatched: 5. Germline values: CDR1 MNHNS, CDR2 SASEGT. The CDR3 is made up of 13 amino acids. CDR3 residues: CASRGTRGNEQFF. In nucleotides, the CDR3 is TGTGCCAGCAGAGGGACTAGGGGGAATGAGCAGTTCTTC.